These T cell receptor beta chains were read from a single sample in a study of shared T cell receptors in the human thymus. Assay: immunoSEQ multiplex PCR; the TCRdb copy retains only in-frame clones and omits some. The data contain about 660,000 clones, 87% of them singletons. This sample was shared with a second study, whose subject was human thymus T cells.

The sequenced sample was thymocytes. Source of these receptors: a boy under three years old with a congenital heart defect. CDR3s include the opening cysteine and the closing phenylalanine or tryptophan. A D gene is named only where the DNA matches it firmly.

D gene | J gene | V gene | CDR3 protein | CDR3 DNA
- | TRBJ1-4 | TRBV7-9 | CASSLEARDDEKLFF | TGTGCCAGCAGCTTAGAAGCCAGGGATGACGAAAAACTGTTTTTT
TRBD1 | TRBJ1-6 | TRBV27 | CASSPLEGAKPRNNSPLHF | TGTGCCAGCAGTCCCCTCGAGGGGGCGAAACCAAGAAATAATTCACCCCTCCACTTT
- | TRBJ2-1 | TRBV27 | CASSLSISNEQFF | TGTGCCAGCAGTTTATCGATTAGCAATGAGCAGTTCTTC
- | TRBJ2-1 | TRBV6-1 | CASRTTRSPYNEQFF | TGTGCCAGCAGAACCACTCGATCCCCCTACAATGAGCAGTTCTTC
- | TRBJ1-1 | TRBV5-6 | CASSRTGSPGAFF | TGTGCCAGCAGCCGTACAGGCTCCCCCGGGGCTTTCTTT
TRBD1 | TRBJ2-2 | TRBV7-9 | CASSPTQDRGNTGELFF | TGTGCCAGCAGCCCCACCCAGGACAGGGGGAACACCGGGGAGCTGTTTTTT
- | TRBJ2-1 | TRBV6-5 | CASSKSLHNGNEQFF | TGTGCCAGCAGCAAGTCTCTACATAACGGGAATGAGCAGTTCTTC
- | TRBJ2-1 | TRBV5-5 | CASSGTLDWVGEQFF | TGTGCCAGCAGCGGGACACTAGATTGGGTTGGTGAGCAGTTCTTC
TRBD1 | TRBJ2-7 | TRBV7-2 | CASSWGQGAYEQYF | TGTGCCAGCAGCTGGGGACAGGGGGCCTACGAGCAGTACTTC
TRBD2 | TRBJ2-7 | TRBV28 | CVILLPGGEQYF | TGTGTCATATTGCTGCCGGGGGGCGAGCAGTACTTC
- | TRBJ2-7 | TRBV28 | CASSLGVGGVDEQYF | TGTGCCAGCAGTTTGGGCGTAGGGGGAGTTGACGAGCAGTACTTC
- | TRBJ2-1 | TRBV4-1 | CASSFRRGEQFF | TGCGCCAGCAGCTTCCGACGAGGTGAGCAGTTCTTC
TRBD1 | TRBJ1-1 | TRBV19 | CASRSGSGGTEAFF | TGTGCCAGTAGATCGGGGTCAGGGGGCACTGAAGCTTTCTTT
- | TRBJ2-3 | TRBV11-3 | CASSLDQRADTQYF | TGTGCCAGCAGCTTAGATCAGAGGGCAGATACGCAGTATTTT
- | TRBJ2-1 | TRBV15 | CAASVSSYNEQFF | TGTGCCGCGAGCGTAAGCTCCTACAATGAGCAGTTCTTC
- | TRBJ1-1 | TRBV30 | CAWSTYERTEAFF | TGTGCCTGGAGTACATATGAACGCACTGAAGCTTTCTTT